This TCR beta chain derives from a study of cytomegalovirus exposure and HLA in healthy donors. Turning to the study itself: A subsequent analysis reported that the roughly 120 validation repertoires were produced on the same platform that had also been used for the roughly 670 first-cohort repertoires.

For this clone: No antigen is known for it.

The CDR3 is 12 residues long. The junction had 8 bases not matched to a gene; V was cut back by 9 bases and J by 8 bases. Germline V gene sequence: CDR1 LNHDA, CDR2 SQIVND (reference sequence). Generated by immunoSEQ multiplex PCR, the TCRdb table keeps only in-frame clones and is missing some. The data contain 220,000 or so clones, over 75% of them singletons. Donors were drawn from the approximately 120-subject validation cohort, separate from the roughly 700-subject first cohort. Points from the study as a whole: Among TCR beta chains, those listed as cytomegalovirus-associated numbered about 160.

This clonotype originated in a woman aged 18-29 years in good health and CMV-seropositive. What was sequenced was PBMCs. The J gene is TRBJ1-2, the V gene TRBV19, with 8 nucleotides matching TRBD1. DNA for the CDR3: TGTGCCAGCACCTCAGGGGGCACGGGCTACACCTTC. This translates into CASTSGGTGYTF.